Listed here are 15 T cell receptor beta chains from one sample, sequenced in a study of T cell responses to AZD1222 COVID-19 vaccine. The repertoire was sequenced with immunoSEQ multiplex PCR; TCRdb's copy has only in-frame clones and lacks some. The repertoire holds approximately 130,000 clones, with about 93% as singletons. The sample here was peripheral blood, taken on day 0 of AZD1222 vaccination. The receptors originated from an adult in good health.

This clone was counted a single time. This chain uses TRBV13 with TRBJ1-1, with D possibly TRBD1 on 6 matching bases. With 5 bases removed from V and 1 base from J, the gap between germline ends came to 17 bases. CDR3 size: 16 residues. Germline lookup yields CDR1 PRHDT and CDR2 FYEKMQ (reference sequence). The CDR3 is CASSLRGRTENTEAFF. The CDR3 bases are TGTGCCAGCAGCCTGCGGGGTAGGACAGAGAACACTGAAGCTTTCTTT.

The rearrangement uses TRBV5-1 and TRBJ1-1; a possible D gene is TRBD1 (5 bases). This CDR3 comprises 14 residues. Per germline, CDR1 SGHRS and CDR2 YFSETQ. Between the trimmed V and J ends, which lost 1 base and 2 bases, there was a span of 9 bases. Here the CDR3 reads CASSLIGGNTEAFF. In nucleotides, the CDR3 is TGCGCCAGCAGCTTGATCGGGGGTAACACTGAAGCTTTCTTT.

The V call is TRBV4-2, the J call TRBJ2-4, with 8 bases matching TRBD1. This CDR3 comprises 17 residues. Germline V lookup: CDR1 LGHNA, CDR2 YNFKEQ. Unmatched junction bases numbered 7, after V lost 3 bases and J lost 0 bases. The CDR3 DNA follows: TGTGCCAGCAGCCATCCCGGGACAGGCCGAGCCAAAAACATTCAGTACTTC. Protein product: CASSHPGTGRAKNIQYF.

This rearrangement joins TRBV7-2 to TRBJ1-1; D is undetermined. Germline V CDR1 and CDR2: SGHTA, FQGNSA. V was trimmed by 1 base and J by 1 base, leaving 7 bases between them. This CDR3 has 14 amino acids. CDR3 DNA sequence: TGTGCCAGCAGCTTAGGTCAGTCGAACACTGAAGCTTTCTTT. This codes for CASSLGQSNTEAFF. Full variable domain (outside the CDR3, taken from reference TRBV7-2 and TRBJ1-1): GAGVSQSPSNKVTEKGKDVELRCDPISGHTALYWYRQSLGQGLEFLIYFQGNSAPDKSGLPSDRFSAERTGGSVSTLTIQRTQQEDSAVYLCASSLGQSNTEAFFGQGTRLTVV.

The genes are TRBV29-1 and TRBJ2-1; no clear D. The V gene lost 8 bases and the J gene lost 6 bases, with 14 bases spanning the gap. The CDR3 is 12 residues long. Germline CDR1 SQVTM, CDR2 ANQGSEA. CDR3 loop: CSIGPWSNEQFF. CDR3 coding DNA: TGCAGCATAGGCCCCTGGAGCAATGAGCAGTTCTTC.

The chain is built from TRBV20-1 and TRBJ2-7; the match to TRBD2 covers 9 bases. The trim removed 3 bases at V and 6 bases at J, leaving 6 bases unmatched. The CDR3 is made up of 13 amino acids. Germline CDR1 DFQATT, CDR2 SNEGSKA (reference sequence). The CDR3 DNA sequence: TGCAGTGCTAGTAGCGGGGGCAACGGCGAGCAGTACTTC. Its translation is CSASSGGNGEQYF.

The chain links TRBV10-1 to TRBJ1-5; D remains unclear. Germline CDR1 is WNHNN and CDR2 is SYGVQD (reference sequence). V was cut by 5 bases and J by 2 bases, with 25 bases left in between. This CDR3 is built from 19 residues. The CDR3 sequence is CASSRRRCQIYRCNQPQHF. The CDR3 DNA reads TGCGCCAGCAGTCGGCGTCGTTGTCAGATATACCGATGCAATCAGCCCCAGCATTTT.

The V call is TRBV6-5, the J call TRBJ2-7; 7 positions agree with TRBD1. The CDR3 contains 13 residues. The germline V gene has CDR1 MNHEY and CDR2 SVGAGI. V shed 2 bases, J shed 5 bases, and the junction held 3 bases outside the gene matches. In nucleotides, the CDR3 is TGTGCCAGCAGTTACGACAGGGTGGACGAGCAGTACTTC. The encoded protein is CASSYDRVDEQYF.

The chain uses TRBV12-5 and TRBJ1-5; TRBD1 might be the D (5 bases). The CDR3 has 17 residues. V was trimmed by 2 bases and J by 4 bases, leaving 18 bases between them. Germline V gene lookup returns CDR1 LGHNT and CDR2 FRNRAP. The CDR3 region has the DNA TGTGCTAGTGGTTTGTGGACTCCCGGGACGGAAAATCAGCCCCAGCATTTT. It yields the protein CASGLWTPGTENQPQHF.

CDR3 DNA: TGCGCCAGCAGCCCGTTTCAGGGGCCGGCGGCAAATTCACCCCTCCACTTT. As protein: CASSPFQGPAANSPLHF. The chain is built from TRBV5-1 and TRBJ1-6, with D maybe TRBD1 (6 bases). The germline V gene encodes CDR1 SGHRS and CDR2 YFSETQ. The CDR3 is 17 amino acids. Trimming stripped 4 bases from V and 7 bases from J, with 21 bases between.

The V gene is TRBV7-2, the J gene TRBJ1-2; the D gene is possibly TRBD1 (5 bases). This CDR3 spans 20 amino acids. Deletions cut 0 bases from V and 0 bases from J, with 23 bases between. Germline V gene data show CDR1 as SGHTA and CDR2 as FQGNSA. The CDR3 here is CASSLATGPGPTGANYGYTF. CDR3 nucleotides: TGTGCCAGCAGCTTAGCGACCGGGCCGGGACCTACCGGAGCTAACTATGGCTACACCTTC. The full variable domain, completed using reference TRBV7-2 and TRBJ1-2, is GAGVSQSPSNKVTEKGKDVELRCDPISGHTALYWYRQSLGQGLEFLIYFQGNSAPDKSGLPSDRFSAERTGGSVSTLTIQRTQQEDSAVYLCASSLATGPGPTGANYGYTFGSGTRLTVV.

The CDR3 protein is CSVGGGDEKLFF. The CDR3 DNA sequence: TGCAGCGTGGGAGGCGGAGATGAAAAACTGTTTTTT. The chain uses TRBV29-1 and TRBJ1-4; D gene ambiguous. With 6 bases removed from V and 6 bases from J, the gap between germline ends came to 11 bases. This CDR3 has 12 amino acids. From germline, CDR1 is SQVTM and CDR2 ANQGSEA.

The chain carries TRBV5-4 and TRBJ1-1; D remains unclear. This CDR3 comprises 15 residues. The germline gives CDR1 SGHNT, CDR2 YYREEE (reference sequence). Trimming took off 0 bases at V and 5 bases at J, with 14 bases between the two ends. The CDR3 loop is CASSLGLIGQTEAFF. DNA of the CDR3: TGTGCCAGCAGCTTGGGCCTGATAGGGCAGACTGAAGCTTTCTTT.

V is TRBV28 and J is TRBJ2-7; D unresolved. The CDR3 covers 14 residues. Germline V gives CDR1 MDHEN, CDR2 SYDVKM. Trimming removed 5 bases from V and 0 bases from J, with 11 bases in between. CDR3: CASSTDFGSYEQYF. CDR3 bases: TGTGCCAGCAGTACCGACTTCGGCTCCTACGAGCAGTACTTC.

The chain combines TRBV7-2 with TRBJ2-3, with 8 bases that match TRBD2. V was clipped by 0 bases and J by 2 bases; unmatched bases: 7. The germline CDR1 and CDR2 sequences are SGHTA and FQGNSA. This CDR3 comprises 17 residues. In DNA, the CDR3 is TGTGCCAGCAGCTTAGCGGCTAGCGGGCACTTCACAGATACGCAGTATTTT. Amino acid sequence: CASSLAASGHFTDTQYF.